The 27 T cell receptor beta chains reported below all come from one sample, sequenced in a study of T cell repertoires in ileal Crohn's disease. Data came from immunoSEQ multiplex PCR; TCRdb stores just in-frame clones and leaves some out. The data hold about 14,000 clones, with around four fifths observed a single time. Sequenced input: ileal tissue. Receptors were obtained from an adult with Crohn's disease.

The rearrangement uses TRBV29-1 and TRBJ1-4; TRBD1 aligns across 10 bases. CDR1 is SQVTM and CDR2 is ANQGSEA in the germline V gene. The CDR3 runs 13 residues. The J segment lost 8 bases and the V segment lost 7 bases, leaving 7 bases of the junction unmatched. CDR3 residues: CSGGDRGGEKLFF. The CDR3 nucleotides are TGCAGCGGGGGGGACAGGGGTGGCGAAAAACTGTTTTTT.

The chain employs TRBV19 and TRBJ1-1, with TRBD1 matching 8 bases. V dropped 3 bases and J dropped 3; count of bases not matched to a gene: 6. This CDR3 comprises 15 residues. Germline V gene data show CDR1 as LNHDA and CDR2 as SQIVND (reference sequence). Written as DNA, the CDR3 is TGTGCCAGTAGTATTGGGGACAGGAGGTACACTGAAGCTTTCTTT. Its translation is CASSIGDRRYTEAFF.

The rearrangement uses TRBV27 and TRBJ2-5; possible D gene TRBD1, 6 bases. The CDR3 totals 15 residues. The ends were cut back, 2 bases at V and 3 bases at J, with 13 bases in the middle. CDR1 and CDR2 (germline): MNHEY, SMNVEV (reference sequence). The DNA for the CDR3 is TGTGCCAGCAGTTTACCTGGACAGCCTAAAGAGACCCAGTACTTC. This codes for CASSLPGQPKETQYF.

This clone has a single count. V and J are TRBV5-1 and TRBJ2-5; D unresolved. Gene TRBJ2-7 matches the end of the DNA better, so the J call may be wrong. The CDR3 runs to 15 residues. Germline CDR1 and CDR2: SGHRS and YFSETQ. CDR3 loop: CASSLEVAALYEQYF. Written as DNA, the CDR3 is TGCGCCAGCAGCTTGGAAGTCGCGGCGTTATACGAGCAGTACTTC.

The rearrangement joins TRBV11-2 to TRBJ1-3; no firm D call. V dropped 4 bases and J dropped 0 bases, with 4 bases sitting between them. In germline, CDR1 is SGHAT, CDR2 FQNNGV. This CDR3 contains 13 residues. The CDR3 DNA is TGTGCCAGCAGCTCGAGCTCTGGAAACACCATATATTTT. This encodes CASSSSSGNTIYF.

This chain joins TRBV7-2 and TRBJ2-5, with 8 nucleotides matching TRBD1. The germline gives CDR1 SGHTA, CDR2 FQGNSA. V trimming: 3 bases; J trimming: 3 bases; junction bases outside the gene matches: 6. The CDR3 contains 15 residues. CDR3 in amino acids: CASSFTGGSKETQYF. Written as DNA, the CDR3 is TGTGCCAGCAGCTTCACAGGGGGAAGCAAAGAGACCCAGTACTTC. Using reference TRBV7-2 and TRBJ2-5 for the parts outside the CDR3, the full variable domain is GAGVSQSPSNKVTEKGKDVELRCDPISGHTALYWYRQSLGQGLEFLIYFQGNSAPDKSGLPSDRFSAERTGGSVSTLTIQRTQQEDSAVYLCASSFTGGSKETQYFGPGTRLLVL.

V and J are TRBV2 and TRBJ2-3, with a possible D match to TRBD1 (5 bases). Per germline, CDR1 SNHLY and CDR2 FYNNEI. Deletions cut 7 bases from V and 5 bases from J, with 16 bases between. The CDR3 runs 14 residues. Here the CDR3 reads CASNSQGGLDTQYF. CDR3 nucleotides: TGTGCCAGCAATTCGCAGGGTGGGTTAGATACGCAGTATTTT.

The chain has TRBV30 and TRBJ1-1; unclear D gene. The germline CDR1 and CDR2 sequences are GTSNPN and SVGIG (reference sequence). This CDR3 region has 12 residues. The ends were cut back, 2 bases at V and 1 base at J, with 5 bases in the middle. The CDR3, as DNA: TGTGCCTGGAGTCCGGGGAACACTGAAGCTTTCTTT. It codes for CAWSPGNTEAFF.

The rearrangement links TRBV4-3 to TRBJ1-1, with TRBD1 identical over 11 bases. Germline trimming cut 2 bases from V and 4 bases from J; bases unmatched to any gene: 3. Germline CDR1 is LGHNA and CDR2 is YSLEER. The CDR3 runs to 15 residues. The CDR3 DNA reads as TGCGCCAGCAGCCAATCCGGGACAGGGGGCACTGAAGCTTTCTTT. Translating it yields CASSQSGTGGTEAFF.

There are a few counts of this clone. V and J are TRBV5-1 and TRBJ2-3; the match to TRBD2 covers 10 bases. This CDR3 spans 15 amino acids. The V gene end was trimmed by 0 bases and the J gene end by 5 bases; junction bases not matched to a gene: 3. Germline V gene lookup returns CDR1 SGHRS and CDR2 YFSETQ. This CDR3 is CASSLASSGGDTQYF. In DNA form, the CDR3 reads TGCGCCAGCAGCTTGGCGTCTAGCGGGGGAGATACGCAGTATTTT.

V and J are TRBV27 and TRBJ1-1; D gene uncertain. This CDR3 region has 13 residues. Germline loops: CDR1 MNHEY, CDR2 SMNVEV (reference sequence). Between the trimmed V and J ends, which lost 5 bases and 6 bases, there was a span of 13 bases. The CDR3 region is CASSLSGSPEAFF. In DNA form, the CDR3 reads TGTGCCAGCAGTCTCAGCGGTTCCCCTGAAGCTTTCTTT.

The rearrangement joins TRBV18 to TRBJ2-5; D possibly corresponds to TRBD1 (6 bases). Germline CDR1 reads KGHSH; CDR2 reads LQKENI. CDR3 length: 12 amino acids. V lost 5 bases, J lost 5 bases, and 9 bases lay in between. The DNA of the CDR3 is TGTGCCAGCTCAACCAGGGGTGAGACCCAGTACTTC. Translated, it gives CASSTRGETQYF.

The table lists this clone with a count of one. V and J are TRBV14 and TRBJ1-6, with 7 bases aligning to TRBD1. CDR1 SGHDN and CDR2 FVKESK come from the germline V gene. The CDR3 consists of 16 residues. Trimming at V came to 1 base and at J to 2 bases, leaving 2 bases not matched to a gene. CDR3 sequence reads: CASSQGGQPYNSPLHF. CDR3 bases: TGTGCCAGCAGCCAAGGGGGACAGCCCTATAATTCACCCCTCCACTTT.

The chain combines TRBV7-2 with TRBJ2-7, with TRBD1 matching over 7 bases. Trimming at V came to 5 bases and at J to 1 base, leaving 8 bases not matched to a gene. The CDR3 length is 15 residues. CDR1 is SGHTA, CDR2 FQGNSA, per germline. The CDR3 DNA is TGTGCCAGCAGCGTCAGGGGGATAGGGTCCTACGAGCAGTACTTC. Amino acids: CASSVRGIGSYEQYF.

This clone was seen a single time. At the DNA level, this CDR3 is encoded by other sequences in the same sample as well. The chain is built from TRBV9 and TRBJ2-7; 11 nucleotides match TRBD1. This CDR3 comprises 14 residues. The germline V gene encodes CDR1 SGDLS and CDR2 YYNGEE. The V and J ends lost 4 bases and 2 bases, in that order; junction bases with no gene match: 2. CDR3 coding DNA: TGTGCCAGCAGCCCGGGACAGGGGGCCTACGAGCAGTACTTC. It translates to CASSPGQGAYEQYF.

The V call is TRBV5-6, the J call TRBJ2-3; 9 nucleotides line up with TRBD1. V shed 4 bases and J 3 bases; nucleotides not matched to a gene: 6. CDR1 and CDR2 from the germline V gene are SGHDT and YYEEEE. This CDR3 is built from 15 residues. The CDR3 region is CASSAGQGLTDTQYF. The CDR3 DNA reads TGTGCCAGCAGCGCAGGACAGGGGTTAACAGATACGCAGTATTTT.

The V call is TRBV5-6, the J call TRBJ1-3, with a weak D call TRBD1 (6 bases). Trimming took 0 bases from V and 5 from J, leaving 12 bases between them. The germline gives CDR1 SGHDT, CDR2 YYEEEE. The CDR3 loop spans 15 amino acids. The CDR3 sequence is CASSLEGGARNTIYF. In DNA form, the CDR3 reads TGTGCCAGCAGCTTGGAGGGGGGGGCGAGAAACACCATATATTTT.

The rearrangement uses TRBV25-1 and TRBJ2-3; 8 bases match TRBD1. Germline V gives CDR1 MGHDK, CDR2 SYGVNS. Trimming cost V 6 bases and J 9 bases; bases outside gene matches: 5. The CDR3 totals 12 residues. CDR3 loop: CASSPQGDTQYF. In nucleotides, the CDR3 is TGTGCCAGCAGCCCACAGGGGGACACGCAGTATTTT.

The chain combines TRBV5-4 with TRBJ2-1; the match to TRBD2 covers 8 bases. Germline assignment: CDR1 SGHNT and CDR2 YYREEE (reference sequence). The CDR3 has 20 amino acids. The junction had 17 bases not matched to a gene; V was cut back by 2 bases and J by 1 base. The CDR3 nucleotides are TGTGCCAGCAGCTTACCAACGGGCCTAGCGGGTTCTCGGTCCTACAATGAGCAGTTCTTC. Its translation: CASSLPTGLAGSRSYNEQFF.

A remark on this clone: A read error may produce the germline difference seen at one junction end. The chain is built from TRBV4-2 and TRBJ2-7, with 9 bases identical to TRBD2. Germline CDR1 and CDR2: LGHNA and YNFKEQ. The CDR3 consists of 13 residues. CDR3 coding DNA: TGTGCCAGCAGCCAAAGCCCGACTAGCGGACGGTTCTTC. This gives the protein CASSQSPTSGRFF.

This chain uses TRBV7-9 with TRBJ2-7; the D gene is possibly TRBD2 (5 bases). V was clipped by 0 bases and J by 5 bases, with 14 bases between them. This CDR3 has 15 amino acids. The V gene's germline CDR1 is SEHNR and CDR2 FQNEAQ (reference sequence). The CDR3 sequence is CASSLAGSAPNEQYF. CDR3 coding DNA: TGTGCCAGCAGCTTAGCGGGGAGCGCCCCTAACGAGCAGTACTTC.

The gene calls are TRBV18 and TRBJ2-7, with 7 positions matching TRBD1. V lost 5 bases, J lost 3 bases, and 7 bases stayed unmatched. The germline V gene has CDR1 KGHSH and CDR2 LQKENI. The CDR3 is 14 amino acids. The CDR3 region has the DNA TGTGCCAGCTCAATGGGACAGAGGGGCTACGAGCAGTACTTC. It specifies CASSMGQRGYEQYF.

The J gene is TRBJ2-1, the V gene TRBV5-6; the D is unclear. Germline V gene data show CDR1 as SGHDT and CDR2 as YYEEEE. This CDR3 is 14 amino acids long. The V gene lost 2 bases and the J gene lost 1 base, with 7 bases spanning the gap. The chain's CDR3 is CASSLPDSYNEQFF. For the CDR3, the DNA is TGTGCCAGCAGCTTACCAGATTCCTACAATGAGCAGTTCTTC. Full variable domain (remainder filled in from reference TRBV5-6 and TRBJ2-1): DAGVTQSPTHLIKTRGQQVTLRCSPKSGHDTVSWYQQALGQGPQFIFQYYEEEERQRGNFPDRFSGHQFPNYSSELNVNALLLGDSALYLCASSLPDSYNEQFFGPGTRLTVL.

The V call is TRBV5-1, the J call TRBJ2-7; 10 bases match TRBD1. The CDR3 has 15 amino acids. The germline V gene encodes CDR1 SGHRS and CDR2 YFSETQ. V lost 1 base, J lost 6 bases, and 7 bases stayed unmatched. CDR3 sequence: CASSLQPTGGVEQYF. The CDR3 DNA follows: TGCGCCAGCAGCTTGCAGCCGACAGGGGGCGTCGAGCAGTACTTC.

The CDR3 DNA reads TGTGCCACAAGACTGTTCTCCTACGAGCAGTACTTC. This translates into CATRLFSYEQYF. The chain is built from TRBV2 and TRBJ2-7; D gene uncertain. CDR1 and CDR2 from the germline V gene are SNHLY and FYNNEI. This CDR3 comprises 12 residues. The V and J ends lost 10 bases and 0 bases respectively, with 10 bases between them.

By share of the sample, this clone is medium-sized. In nucleotides, the CDR3 is TGCGCCAGCAGCCAGGGGAACGGAAACACCATATATTTT. It translates to CASSQGNGNTIYF. V is TRBV5-1 and J is TRBJ1-3; maybe TRBD1 (6 bases). The CDR3 length is 13 residues. The V and J ends lost 4 bases and 4 bases respectively, with 9 bases between them. Looked up from germline, CDR1 is SGHRS and CDR2 is YFSETQ. The entire variable domain, with the rest obtained from reference TRBV5-1 and TRBJ1-3, is as follows: KAGVTQTPRYLIKTRGQQVTLSCSPISGHRSVSWYQQTPGQGLQFLFEYFSETQRNKGNFPGRFSGRQFSNSRSEMNVSTLELGDSALYLCASSQGNGNTIYFGEGSWLTVV.

The gene calls are TRBV7-9 and TRBJ1-3; 8 nucleotides match TRBD1. The V and J ends lost 1 base and 4 bases, in that order; junction bases with no gene match: 9. This CDR3 is built from 17 residues. The germline gives CDR1 SEHNR, CDR2 FQNEAQ (reference sequence). The CDR3 DNA is TGTGCCAGCAGCTTAGTAAGCGAAGCAGGGGGCGGAAACACCATATATTTT. Its protein is CASSLVSEAGGGNTIYF.